These 18 T cell receptor beta chains were sequenced from one sample in a study of OX40 agonist ivuxolimab in advanced cancers. The data were produced by immunoSEQ multiplex PCR, yet TCRdb's version contains in-frame clones alone and is incomplete. The table records about 60,000 clones, 70% to 90% of them present only once. This sample comprised CD4+ or CD8+ T cells sorted from blood, obtained in a trial of the OX40 agonist ivuxolimab. These receptor sequences come from an adult with an advanced solid tumor such as melanoma, head and neck, liver or kidney cancer.

Remarks on this clone: The same CDR3 is also encoded by other DNA sequences in this sample. This sequence joins TRBV18 and TRBJ1-1; the match to TRBD1 covers 9 bases. Losses at the gene ends were 3 bases for V and 5 bases for J; bases not matched to a gene: 1. Germline assignment: CDR1 KGHSH and CDR2 LQKENI. The CDR3 consists of 13 residues. The CDR3 DNA reads TGTGCCAGCTCACCCGGACAGGGGACTGAAGCTTTCTTT. It yields the protein CASSPGQGTEAFF.

This clone was recorded once. The chain couples TRBV28 to TRBJ1-3; 9 positions match TRBD1. In germline, CDR1 is MDHEN, CDR2 SYDVKM. V gave up 6 bases and J gave up 5 bases; unmatched junction bases: 5. The CDR3 runs to 14 residues. The CDR3, as DNA: TGTGCCAGCAGCTTACAGGGGGCCCGAAACACCATATATTTT. As protein: CASSLQGARNTIYF.

The J gene is TRBJ1-2, the V gene TRBV7-9; D is possibly TRBD1 (6 bases). V was cut by 2 bases and J by 4 bases, with 11 bases left in between. This CDR3 comprises 14 residues. CDR1 is SEHNR, CDR2 FQNEAQ, per germline (reference sequence). CDR3 in amino acids: CASSLQTGLYGYTF. The CDR3 coding sequence is TGTGCCAGCAGCTTACAGACAGGTCTCTATGGCTACACCTTC.

This chain joins TRBV29-1 and TRBJ2-4; 7 bases match TRBD1. The CDR3 contains 14 residues. Germline values: CDR1 SQVTM, CDR2 ANQGSEA. The ends lost 4 bases at V and 9 bases at J; junction bases unmatched: 12. The CDR3 DNA sequence: TGCAGCGTTGCTTCGTCCCGGGACAGAAGCATTCAGTACTTC. Amino acids: CSVASSRDRSIQYF.

The gene calls are TRBV7-9 and TRBJ1-5; 8 bases are a match to TRBD1. Per germline, CDR1 SEHNR and CDR2 FQNEAQ (reference sequence). V was clipped by 4 bases and J by 7 bases; unmatched bases: 12. The CDR3 sequence is 16 residues long. The CDR3: CASSSSGTGERQPQHF. CDR3 sequence (DNA): TGTGCCAGCAGCTCTTCCGGGACAGGAGAACGACAGCCCCAGCATTTT.

CDR3: CASESLGVGELFF. The CDR3 coding sequence is TGTGCCAGCGAGTCACTGGGGGTCGGGGAGCTGTTTTTT. The genes are TRBV7-2 and TRBJ2-2, with D perhaps matching TRBD1 or TRBD2 (5 bases each). The CDR3 runs to 13 residues. Germline V gene data show CDR1 as SGHTA and CDR2 as FQGNSA. V gave up 8 bases and J gave up 7 bases, with 14 bases separating them.

This chain joins TRBV18 and TRBJ1-2, with TRBD1 matching 8 bases. The J segment lost 5 bases and the V segment lost 6 bases, leaving 17 bases of the junction unmatched. From germline, CDR1 is KGHSH and CDR2 LQKENI. CDR3 length equals 17 residues. The DNA for the CDR3 is TGTGCCAGCTCGCCTAACACGCAAACAGGGGGAGGTTATGGCTACACCTTC. This gives the protein CASSPNTQTGGGYGYTF.

The rearrangement uses TRBV5-6 and TRBJ1-2; maybe TRBD1 (6 bases). CDR3 length: 15 residues. Trimming pared 0 bases from V and 1 base from J, leaving 10 bases between. Germline CDR1 and CDR2: SGHDT and YYEEEE. Here the CDR3 DNA reads TGTGCCAGCAGCTTGGACACAGGGAATAACTATGGCTACACCTTC. This encodes CASSLDTGNNYGYTF.

The chain combines TRBV5-6 with TRBJ2-5; D might be TRBD1 (6 bases). CDR1 is SGHDT, CDR2 YYEEEE, per germline. This CDR3 has 14 amino acids. The V end lost 2 bases, the J end lost 3 bases, and 11 bases lay between the germline ends. The CDR3 DNA reads TGTGCCAGCAGCTTCAGGACAGAGAAAGAGACCCAGTACTTC. Residues: CASSFRTEKETQYF.

This chain uses TRBV18 with TRBJ1-1; 9 bases are a match to TRBD1. Germline trimming cut 3 bases from V and 1 base from J; bases unmatched to any gene: 9. The germline gives CDR1 KGHSH, CDR2 LQKENI. CDR3 length: 17 amino acids. The chain's CDR3 is CASSPLATGGPNTEAFF. The CDR3 bases are TGTGCCAGCTCACCGCTAGCAACAGGGGGCCCGAACACTGAAGCTTTCTTT. Based on the CDR3 plus reference TRBV18 and TRBJ1-1, the full variable domain is NAGVMQNPRHLVRRRGQEARLRCSPMKGHSHVYWYRQLPEEGLKFMVYLQKENIIDESGMPKERFSAEFPKEGPSILRIQQVVRGDSAAYFCASSPLATGGPNTEAFFGQGTRLTVV.

This chain links TRBV11-3 with TRBJ2-7, with no clear D. The germline gives CDR1 SGHNT, CDR2 YENEEA. The V end lost 1 base, the J end lost 1 base, and 11 bases lay between the germline ends. The CDR3 loop spans 15 amino acids. Written as DNA, the CDR3 is TGTGCCAGCAGCTTAGTAGACCCGTTGTCCTACGAGCAGTACTTC. Its translation is CASSLVDPLSYEQYF.

The chain joins TRBV2 to TRBJ2-1, with D unresolved. CDR3 length: 11 amino acids. Trimming removed 6 bases at V and 5 bases at J, with 5 bases between. Germline lookup yields CDR1 SNHLY and CDR2 FYNNEI. For the CDR3, the DNA is TGTGCCAGCAGGCGTAACAATGAGCAGTTCTTC. Translating gives CASRRNNEQFF.

The chain joins TRBV6-1 to TRBJ1-1, with a weak D call TRBD1 (5 bases). The CDR3 covers 14 residues. V lost 3 bases to trimming and J lost 11 bases, with 19 bases between them. The germline V gene encodes CDR1 MNHNS and CDR2 SASEGT. The CDR3 sequence is CASSDGGGVLKAFF. The CDR3, as DNA: TGTGCCAGCAGTGACGGGGGGGGAGTATTAAAGGCTTTCTTT.

This clone has a single count. This chain links TRBV28 with TRBJ1-2; 7 positions agree with TRBD1. CDR1 is MDHEN and CDR2 is SYDVKM in the germline V gene. The length of the CDR3 is 13 residues. The ends lost 6 bases at V and 2 bases at J; junction bases unmatched: 3. The CDR3 spells CASRTQGNYGYTF. DNA of the CDR3: TGTGCCAGCAGAACACAGGGGAACTATGGCTACACCTTC.

This chain connects TRBV12-5 to TRBJ2-3; TRBD2 aligns across 13 bases. CDR1 is LGHNT and CDR2 is FRNRAP in the germline V gene. J was trimmed by 0 bases and V by 5 bases; bases with no gene match: 17. This CDR3 has 21 amino acids. CDR3 DNA: TGTGCTAGTGGTCCTAGCCGGGGACTAGCGGGGAAACTCTATAGCACAGATACGCAGTATTTT. It is translated as CASGPSRGLAGKLYSTDTQYF.

By share, this clone ranks as medium-sized. The V call is TRBV5-6, the J call TRBJ2-7, with D maybe TRBD2 (5 bases). Germline lookup yields CDR1 SGHDT and CDR2 YYEEEE. Trimming pared 1 base from V and 3 bases from J, leaving 14 bases between. The CDR3 totals 15 residues. CDR3 coding DNA: TGTGCCAGCAGCTTGTGGGGAGCAGGTAACTACGAGCAGTACTTC. It yields the protein CASSLWGAGNYEQYF.

The genes are TRBV19 and TRBJ2-1; TRBD2 agrees at 8 bases. V lost 2 bases, J lost 0 bases, and 6 bases stayed unmatched. The CDR3 is 17 amino acids. The germline V gene encodes CDR1 LNHDA and CDR2 SQIVND (reference sequence). CDR3 coding DNA: TGTGCCAGTAGTATACTGAGCGGGAGCTACTCCTACAATGAGCAGTTCTTC. Encoded protein: CASSILSGSYSYNEQFF.

The V call is TRBV11-2, the J call TRBJ1-6, with TRBD1 as a possible D gene (6 bases). Trimming removed 8 bases from V and 7 bases from J, with 12 bases in between. The CDR3 has 13 amino acids. Germline V CDR1 and CDR2: SGHAT, FQNNGV. The CDR3 region has the DNA TGTGCCAGCGCGGGGAGGGGGAATTCACCCCTCCACTTT. This sequence encodes CASAGRGNSPLHF.